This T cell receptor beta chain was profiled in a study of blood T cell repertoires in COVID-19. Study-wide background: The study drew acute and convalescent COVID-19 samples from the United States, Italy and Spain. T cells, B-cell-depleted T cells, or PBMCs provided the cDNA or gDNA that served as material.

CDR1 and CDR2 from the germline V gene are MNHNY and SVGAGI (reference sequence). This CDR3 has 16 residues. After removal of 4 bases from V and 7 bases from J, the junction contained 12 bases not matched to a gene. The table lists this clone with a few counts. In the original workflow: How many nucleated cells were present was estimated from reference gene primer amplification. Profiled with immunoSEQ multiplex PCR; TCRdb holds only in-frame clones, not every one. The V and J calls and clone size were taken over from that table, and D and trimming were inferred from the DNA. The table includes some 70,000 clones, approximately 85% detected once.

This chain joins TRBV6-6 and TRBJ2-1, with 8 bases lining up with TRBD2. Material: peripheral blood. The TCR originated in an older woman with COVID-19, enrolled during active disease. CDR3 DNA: TGTGCCAGCAGTTTTATCCCAACGGGGGGGCAAAATGAGCAGTTCTTC. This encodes CASSFIPTGGQNEQFF.